The 4 T cell receptor beta chains below all came from one sample that was sequenced in a study of shared clonotypes between healthy human individuals. Some clones are missing from TCRdb's copy, which holds only in-frame ones; the method was immunoSEQ multiplex PCR. The sample lists roughly 640,000 clones; less than 98% were seen once. Input material: naive CD4+ T cells sorted from blood. Subset here: CD45RA+ positively selected. The receptors come from a woman aged 25 to 39 in good health.

The chain joins TRBV28 to TRBJ1-2; D might be TRBD1 (6 bases). The CDR3 contains 12 residues. Germline CDR1 reads MDHEN; CDR2 reads SYDVKM. Trimming pared 6 bases from V and 6 bases from J, leaving 11 bases between. This CDR3 is CASRDSLDGYTF. CDR3 coding DNA: TGTGCCAGCAGGGACAGCTTGGATGGCTACACCTTC.

This chain joins TRBV7-2 and TRBJ2-2; 8 bases match TRBD2. Germline V gene lookup returns CDR1 SGHTA and CDR2 FQGNSA. The V and J ends lost 1 base and 6 bases, in that order; junction bases with no gene match: 1. The CDR3 covers 14 residues. The CDR3 DNA sequence: TGTGCCAGCAGCTTAGGACTAGCGCCCGGGGAGCTGTTTTTT. Its protein product is CASSLGLAPGELFF.

About this clone itself: No conserved phenylalanine or tryptophan is present at the end of the CDR3, so a read error is the likely explanation. Because the CDR3's place on the DNA is in doubt, the DNA is left out and the CDR3 is given as listed by TCRdb. The CDR3 here is CASSRSLGTRPWAG. This chain uses TRBV5-8 with TRBJ2-3. Germline values: CDR1 SGHTS, CDR2 YDEGEE. A total of 14 residues make up the CDR3, ends included.

This chain uses TRBV21-1 with TRBJ1-5; the table's D call of TRBD1 was not tested on the DNA. TRBV21-1 is tagged as a pseudogene. This CDR3 comprises 17 residues. The CDR3 here is CASSKRTRTGRIQPQHF. The CDR3 DNA reads as TGTGCCAGCAGCAAAAGGACGAGGACAGGGAGGATACAGCCCCAGCATTTT.